The sequence of this TCR beta chain was determined in a study of response to subunit inactivated influenza vaccine. Via MiXCR, TCRdb re-called the RT-PCR reads, giving one row per CDR3 protein. The sample comprises around 790,000 distinct CDR3 sequences, about 20% of which are singletons, and around 9.6% rests with the top ten. Study results and limitations: After each seasonal influenza vaccination, few new T cells are recruited, the authors suggested.

In this sample, this clonotype turned up a few times. The antigen is undetermined. Sample: PBMCs from blood, taken roughly 5 days after vaccination. The sequence derives from a man aged 50 to 59 who received an inactivated influenza vaccine.

CDR3: CASSPPGGNTEAFF. The CDR3 nucleotides are TGTGCCAGCAGCCCCCCCGGTGGGAACACTGAAGCTTTCTTT. J is TRBJ1-1 and V is TRBV7-2; D uncertain. Germline V CDR1 and CDR2: SGHTA, FQGNSA. Trimming took off 5 bases at V and 1 base at J, with 11 bases between the two ends. The CDR3 is made up of 14 amino acids.